Below, one TCR beta chain is given with its context. What it binds is unknown. The V gene end was trimmed by 5 bases and the J gene end by 5 bases; junction bases not matched to a gene: 14. Germline V gives CDR1 SNHLY, CDR2 FYNNEI. The CDR3 spans 16 residues. The source of the sample is a study of cytomegalovirus exposure and HLA in healthy donors. Study-level results: Analyzed later, association rates of TCRs varied across HLA loci, with DRB1 most and HLA-C fewest. For most TCR beta V segments, an earlier analysis put the productive rate at about 87% or about 30% of the time. Evidence from a later analysis indicated that most CMV-associated TCR beta chains looked HLA-restricted. The classifier, whose performance was assessed in both the original and validation cohorts, reportedly diagnosed cytomegalovirus status with high specificity and sensitivity.

Both 60 Vbeta primers and 13 Jbeta primers went into the PCR. Only in-frame clones appear in the TCRdb table, and some are missing; sequencing was by immunoSEQ multiplex PCR. This table holds more than 90,000 clones. This chain uses TRBV2 with TRBJ2-5, with 7 bases identical to TRBD1. This clonotype was sampled from a middle-aged man in good health and CMV-seropositive. What was sequenced was PBMCs. The CDR3 DNA reads TGTGCCAGCAGTACTTACAGGGGCGTTCAGGGGGAGACCCAGTACTTC. It encodes CASSTYRGVQGETQYF.